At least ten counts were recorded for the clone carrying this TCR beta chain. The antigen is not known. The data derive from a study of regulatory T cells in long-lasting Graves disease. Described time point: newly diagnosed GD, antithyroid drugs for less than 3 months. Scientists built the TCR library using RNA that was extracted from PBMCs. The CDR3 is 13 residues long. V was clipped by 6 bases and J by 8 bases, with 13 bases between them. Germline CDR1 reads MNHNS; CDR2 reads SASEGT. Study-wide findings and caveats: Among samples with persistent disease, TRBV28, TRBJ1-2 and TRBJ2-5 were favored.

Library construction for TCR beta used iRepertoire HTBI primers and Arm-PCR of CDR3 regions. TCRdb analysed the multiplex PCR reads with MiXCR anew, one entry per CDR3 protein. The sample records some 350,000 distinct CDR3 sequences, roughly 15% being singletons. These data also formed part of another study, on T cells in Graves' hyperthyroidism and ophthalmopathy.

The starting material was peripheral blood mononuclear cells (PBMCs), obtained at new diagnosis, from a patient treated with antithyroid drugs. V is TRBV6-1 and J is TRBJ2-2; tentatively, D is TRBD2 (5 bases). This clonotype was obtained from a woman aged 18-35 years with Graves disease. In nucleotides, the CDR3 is TGTGCCAGCAGGACTCGGGGTCCAGGGGAGCTGTTTTTT. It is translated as CASRTRGPGELFF.